The 26 T cell receptor beta chains presented below share a single source sample, sequenced in a study of cytomegalovirus exposure and HLA in healthy donors. The primer mix had 60 Vbeta and 13 Jbeta primers. The protocol was immunoSEQ multiplex PCR, while the TCRdb copy is restricted to in-frame clones and leaves out a portion. The table has some 180,000 clones, 75% to 85% seen once. Sequencing was carried out using PBMCs. The receptor set was obtained from a woman between 55 and 75 years old in good health and CMV-seropositive.

The chain carries TRBV15 and TRBJ2-6; D uncertain. Germline V gives CDR1 LNHNV, CDR2 YYDKDF (reference sequence). The CDR3 runs 16 residues. V lost 1 base and J 1 base, leaving 8 bases between the germline ends. DNA for the CDR3: TGTGCCACCAGCAGAGCTCCCAGGTCTGGGGCCAACGTCCTGACTTTC. Protein: CATSRAPRSGANVLTF.

The chain couples TRBV27 to TRBJ2-7; TRBD2 aligns across 9 bases. The CDR3 has 16 residues. Germline lookup yields CDR1 MNHEY and CDR2 SMNVEV (reference sequence). V lost 3 bases, J lost 5 bases, and 11 bases stayed unmatched. CDR3 sequence reads: CASSFLAGAGGNEQYF. The CDR3 bases are TGTGCCAGCAGTTTTTTAGCGGGGGCCGGTGGGAACGAGCAGTACTTC.

V is TRBV7-2 and J is TRBJ2-7, with TRBD1 identical over 10 bases. The germline gives CDR1 SGHTA, CDR2 FQGNSA. With 7 bases clipped from V and 0 bases from J, the junction kept 12 bases outside the gene matches. The CDR3 totals 17 residues. In DNA form, the CDR3 reads TGTGCCAGCACCGGACAGGGGGGAACCGCCAGCTCCTACGAGCAGTACTTC. Protein sequence: CASTGQGGTASSYEQYF.

The table lists this clone with a few counts. The chain joins TRBV4-2 to TRBJ2-6, with 8 bases that match TRBD1. The CDR3 has 17 residues. Germline V gene data show CDR1 as LGHNA and CDR2 as YNFKEQ. The V gene end was trimmed by 1 base and the J gene end by 2 bases; junction bases not matched to a gene: 4. CDR3 DNA: TGTGCCAGCAGCCAAGGCAGGGGGCTGGCTGGGGCCAACGTCCTGACTTTC. Protein: CASSQGRGLAGANVLTF.

The J gene is TRBJ2-5, the V gene TRBV29-1, with 8 nucleotides matching TRBD1. Germline V gives CDR1 SQVTM, CDR2 ANQGSEA. The CDR3 sequence is 13 residues long. DNA of the CDR3: TGCGCATTTTTCTCGACAGGGGTGGGGGAGCAGTACTTC. It is translated as CAFFSTGVGEQYF.

V usage is TRBV4-1 and J usage is TRBJ1-1, with 11 bases fitting TRBD1. The CDR3 sequence is 15 residues long. V lost 1 base to trimming and J lost 7 bases; unmatched junction nucleotides: 5. CDR1 is MGHRA, CDR2 YSYEKL, per germline. Written as DNA, the CDR3 is TGCGCCAGCAGCCAAGCTGGACAGGGGGCCCATGAAGCTTTCTTT. As protein: CASSQAGQGAHEAFF.

The gene calls are TRBV5-1 and TRBJ1-6; 7 bases map to TRBD1. The length of the CDR3 is 15 residues. Germline CDR1 is SGHRS and CDR2 is YFSETQ. J lost 7 bases, V lost 4 bases, and 8 bases had no gene match. CDR3 DNA: TGCGCCAGCAGCATATCCGGGACAGAAAATTCACCCCTCCACTTT. It is translated as CASSISGTENSPLHF.

This clone was counted once. V and J are TRBV10-1 and TRBJ2-7; TRBD1 is a possible D gene (5 bases). This CDR3 contains 11 residues. The germline V gene has CDR1 WNHNN and CDR2 SYGVQD (reference sequence). The V gene lost 9 bases and the J gene lost 4 bases, with 10 bases spanning the gap. CDR3 region: CASLRDYEQYF. DNA of the CDR3: TGCGCCAGTCTCAGGGATTACGAGCAGTACTTC.

The J gene is TRBJ2-1, the V gene TRBV25-1, with 7 positions matching TRBD2. This CDR3 is 11 amino acids long. With 3 bases clipped from V and 15 bases from J, the junction kept 5 bases outside the gene matches. The germline V gene has CDR1 MGHDK and CDR2 SYGVNS. This CDR3 is CASSERERAFF. CDR3 DNA sequence: TGTGCCAGCAGTGAGCGGGAGAGGGCGTTCTTC.

CDR3 amino acids: CASSLGDRGEQYF. As DNA, the CDR3 is TGTGCCAGCAGCTTAGGGGACAGGGGAGAGCAGTACTTC. The chain links TRBV7-9 to TRBJ2-7; 10 bases align to TRBD1. Germline CDR1 reads SEHNR; CDR2 reads FQNEAQ (reference sequence). V shed 1 base and J 7 bases; nucleotides not matched to a gene: 1. There are 13 residues in the CDR3.

The rearrangement links TRBV4-1 to TRBJ2-1, with a weak D call TRBD1 (5 bases). CDR3 length equals 15 residues. Trimming took off 4 bases at V and 1 base at J, with 11 bases between the two ends. CDR1 and CDR2 from the germline V gene are MGHRA and YSYEKL. The CDR3 region has the DNA TGCGCCAGCAGCCTTCAGGGTTCATCCTACAATGAGCAGTTCTTC. Its protein is CASSLQGSSYNEQFF.

The CDR3 coding sequence is TGTGCCAGCAAGGCCGGGGGGGCCACAGATACGCAGTATTTT. This translates into CASKAGGATDTQYF. The chain has TRBV27 and TRBJ2-3, with 8 bases fitting TRBD2. The J segment lost 2 bases and the V segment lost 7 bases, leaving 5 bases of the junction unmatched. CDR3 length: 14 residues. Germline V gene sequence: CDR1 MNHEY, CDR2 SMNVEV (reference sequence).

The chain links TRBV7-9 to TRBJ2-4, with 7 bases aligning to TRBD2. Losses at the gene ends were 2 bases for V and 4 bases for J; bases not matched to a gene: 2. Germline CDR1 SEHNR, CDR2 FQNEAQ (reference sequence). This CDR3 has 14 amino acids. The CDR3 region is CASSLKGGKNIQYF. The DNA of the CDR3 is TGTGCCAGCAGCTTAAAGGGAGGGAAAAACATTCAGTACTTC.

CDR3 residues: CASTTSGSLNEQFF. The CDR3 DNA reads as TGTGCCAGCACGACTAGCGGGAGTCTAAATGAGCAGTTCTTC. The chain has TRBV18 and TRBJ2-1; TRBD2 matches 12 bases. The CDR3 loop spans 14 amino acids. The ends lost 8 bases at V and 7 bases at J; junction bases unmatched: 6. The germline CDR1 and CDR2 sequences are KGHSH and LQKENI. Combining the CDR3 with reference TRBV18 and TRBJ2-1 gives the whole variable domain NAGVMQNPRHLVRRRGQEARLRCSPMKGHSHVYWYRQLPEEGLKFMVYLQKENIIDESGMPKERFSAEFPKEGPSILRIQQVVRGDSAAYFCASTTSGSLNEQFFGPGTRLTVL.

This clone came up once. This chain links TRBV28 with TRBJ2-7, with TRBD1 matching over 10 bases. Per the germline V gene, CDR1 is MDHEN and CDR2 is SYDVKM. Trimming cost V 6 bases and J 2 bases; bases outside gene matches: 4. CDR3 length: 14 residues. CDR3 residues: CASRTTGGPYEQYF. CDR3 bases: TGTGCCAGCAGGACGACAGGGGGCCCCTACGAGCAGTACTTC.

Only a few counts were recorded for this clone. This chain uses TRBV11-2 with TRBJ2-5, with a weak D call TRBD1 (5 bases). The assigned J gene may be wrong: the sequence end matches TRBJ2-7 better. Germline V CDR1 and CDR2: SGHAT, FQNNGV. The CDR3 runs to 15 residues. CDR3 protein: CASSSYRGQAYEQYF. In nucleotides, the CDR3 is TGTGCCAGCAGCTCCTATAGGGGTCAAGCCTACGAGCAGTACTTC.

This chain uses TRBV27 with TRBJ1-4; perhaps TRBD1 as D (6 bases). Germline CDR1 MNHEY, CDR2 SMNVEV (reference sequence). Trimming removed 2 bases at V and 4 bases at J, with 8 bases between. The CDR3 has 14 amino acids. CDR3 DNA: TGTGCCAGCAGTTTAATGGACAGTAATGAAAAACTGTTTTTT. Translating gives CASSLMDSNEKLFF.

The chain couples TRBV2 to TRBJ2-4, with TRBD2 matching 7 bases. The CDR3 spans 14 residues. Trimming removed 8 bases from V and 6 bases from J; junction bases left unmatched: 10. In germline, CDR1 is SNHLY, CDR2 FYNNEI. The CDR3 coding sequence is TGTGCCAGCTTAAGTGCGGGAGAAGGAAACATTCAGTACTTC. Amino acid sequence: CASLSAGEGNIQYF.

The chain uses TRBV30 and TRBJ2-7, with 8 nucleotides matching TRBD1. The germline CDR1 and CDR2 sequences are GTSNPN and SVGIG (reference sequence). This CDR3 is 13 amino acids long. CDR3 in DNA: TGTGCTGGGTTCTACAGGGGGGCCCACGAGCAGTACTTC. Its translation is CAGFYRGAHEQYF.

The rearrangement joins TRBV4-2 to TRBJ2-2, with 7 bases that match TRBD1. The CDR3 is 15 amino acids. Germline V gene lookup returns CDR1 LGHNA and CDR2 YNFKEQ. Trimming took 5 bases from V and 3 from J; bases not matched to a gene: 6. The CDR3 region has the DNA TGTGCCAGCAGCGCCCGGACAGGCTACACCGGGGAGCTGTTTTTT. Protein: CASSARTGYTGELFF.

In this sample, this clone turned up a few times. This sequence joins TRBV7-8 and TRBJ2-1; TRBD1 is a possible D gene (6 bases). Trimming removed 5 bases at V and 4 bases at J, with 12 bases between. Germline V gives CDR1 SGHVS, CDR2 FQNEAQ. This CDR3 contains 14 residues. CDR3 region: CASSPRGPYNEQFF. CDR3 sequence (DNA): TGTGCCAGCAGCCCCAGGGGACCTTACAATGAGCAGTTCTTC. Full variable domain (rest looked up from reference TRBV7-8 and TRBJ2-1): GAGVSQSPRYKVAKRGQDVALRCDPISGHVSLFWYQQALGQGPEFLTYFQNEAQLDKSGLPSDRFFAERPEGSVSTLKIQRTQQEDSAVYLCASSPRGPYNEQFFGPGTRLTVL.

V and J are TRBV7-9 and TRBJ2-5; no definite D call. The CDR3 has 14 residues. Trimming stripped 4 bases from V and 1 base from J, with 10 bases between. Germline V gene sequence: CDR1 SEHNR, CDR2 FQNEAQ (reference sequence). The CDR3 bases are TGTGCCAGCAGCTACCTAGGTCTCCAAGAGACCCAGTACTTC. Encoded protein: CASSYLGLQETQYF.

A word on this clone: One junction end disagrees with the germline gene, perhaps due to a read error. This chain links TRBV7-7 with TRBJ2-1, with 9 bases matching TRBD2. Germline V gene data show CDR1 as SSHAT and CDR2 as FNYEAQ (reference sequence). The CDR3 loop spans 14 amino acids. DNA of the CDR3: TGTGCTAGCAGCTTAGGGCGGGAGGGCACTGAGCAGTTCTTC. Translating it yields CASSLGREGTEQFF.

V gene TRBV7-2 combines with J gene TRBJ2-5; D possibly corresponds to TRBD1 (5 bases). Germline CDR1 reads SGHTA; CDR2 reads FQGNSA. The V end lost 6 bases, the J end lost 5 bases, and 13 bases lay between the germline ends. There are 13 residues in the CDR3. CDR3 nucleotides: TGTGCCAGCAGGGACACCTTCTCCGAGACCCAGTACTTC. This gives the protein CASRDTFSETQYF.

The chain uses TRBV19 and TRBJ2-6; perhaps TRBD1 as D (5 bases). Germline lookup yields CDR1 LNHDA and CDR2 SQIVND (reference sequence). V gave up 5 bases and J gave up 2 bases, with 10 bases separating them. The CDR3 is 15 amino acids. CDR3 sequence reads: CASSEDSAGANVLTF. As DNA, the CDR3 is TGTGCCAGTAGTGAAGACAGTGCTGGGGCCAACGTCCTGACTTTC.

The chain uses TRBV6-1 and TRBJ1-1; D might be TRBD1 (6 bases). V lost 2 bases, J lost 7 bases, and 11 bases lay in between. CDR1 is MNHNS and CDR2 is SASEGT in the germline V gene. The CDR3 loop spans 13 amino acids. CDR3 in DNA: TGTGCCAGCAGTGAACCTGGACAGCGTGAAGCTTTCTTT. Translated: CASSEPGQREAFF.